This entry is about one T cell receptor beta chain. This clonotype was observed once. Its antigen remains undetermined. Nothing much larger sits one base from this clone, and base qualities are not available. The data are from a study of post-analysis software for immune sequencing data (dated by TCRdb to the mid-2010s). Regarding the research as a whole: The recorded disease courses included relapsing-remitting, secondary progressive and progressive-relapsing multiple sclerosis, and some patients had no subtype annotation. Patient repertoires were compared against about a dozen previously published healthy control repertoires from donors aged roughly 6 to 28 years. A subset of samples was prepared in parallel using single-end sample barcoding, then pooled and co-amplified after Illumina adapter ligation.

To demonstrate the VDJtools post-analysis software, the study profiled TCR beta repertoires from the peripheral blood of 10 to 15 young patients with multiple sclerosis. Multiple sclerosis patients were children and adolescents aged about 6 to 15 years. Here is what the overall study found, with its caveats: Direct clustering with F measure revealed strong co-clustering of samples prepared in the same batch, which led to a batch-effect correction. The control group was slightly older than the multiple sclerosis patient group. Multiple sclerosis patients had significantly lower normalized Chao1 diversity than controls, a result that suggests substantial peripheral T-cell clonal expansion. About five TRBV segments, including TRBV5-6, TRBV5-1 and TRBV20-1, were significantly more frequent in patients than controls.

CDR1 and CDR2, looked up from the germline V gene, are SGHTA and FQGTGA. Unmatched junction bases come to 5, with V trimmed by 3 bases and J by 9 bases. From the cysteine up to the phenylalanine, the CDR3 has a length of 13 residues. Only the CDR3 DNA stays, 39 bases, in frame from base 1. The library came from PCR. Sequenced using an Illumina HiSeq 2500. To reduce PCR and sequencing biases, unique molecular identifiers were built into the TCR beta cDNA libraries. About 500,000 cDNA molecules were obtained for every 1 to 10 million input T cells, so each molecule roughly corresponded to one T cell. The patient libraries were prepared and sequenced using the same protocol as the earlier healthy control dataset. Within a given batch, samples were prepared together, multiplexed and sequenced on the same HiSeq lane. The source study handled its data this way. MIGEC handled the raw barcoded reads, throwing out single-read molecular identifier groups before consensus assembly and CDR3 extraction. VDJtools was used for post-analysis of the clonotype tables, and diversity was normalized by down-sampling every dataset to the size of the smallest sample. Repertoire overlap clustering matched CDR3 amino acid but not nucleotide sequences to correct batch-related cross-sample contamination. Using fastp trimming at Q25 and MiXCR clonotype assembly, TCRdb reanalyzed the public sequencing data and kept in-frame beta chains. Each CDR3 protein gets just one entry, which takes the most common genes and DNA from the rows behind it. The V and J calls come from TCRdb's annotation, not from the publication. This sample is represented by some 890,000 distinct CDR3 sequences; around 50% of them were singletons. Together, the top ten hold under 6% of the sample.

The receptor was derived from a girl aged 10-17 years with multiple sclerosis. Sequencing was done on a sample of blood. The rearrangement combines TRBV7-3 with TRBJ2-1, with TRBD1 matching 7 junction bases. The base sequence is TGTGCCAGCAGCTTCAACAGGGGTGGTGAGCAGTTCTTC. It specifies CASSFNRGGEQFF. With the portions outside the CDR3 filled from the reference TRBV7-3 and TRBJ2-1 genes, the complete variable region becomes GAGVSQTPSNKVTEKGKYVELRCDPISGHTALYWYRQSLGQGPEFLIYFQGTGAADDSGLPNDRFFAVRPEGSVSTLKIQRTERGDSAVYLCASSFNRGGEQFFGPGTRLTVL.